Presented here are 20 T cell receptor beta chains from one specimen sequenced in a study of PD-1 blockade in classical Hodgkin lymphoma. As to time point: cycle 4 day 1 (C4D1), after more than five weeks of nivolumab. Every patient had relapsed following autologous stem cell transplantation, and cohorts differed in brentuximab vedotin exposure. Magnetic negative selection, applied to thawed PBMCs, was used to isolate the CD8+ T cells. Some clones are missing from TCRdb's copy, which holds only in-frame ones; the method was immunoSEQ multiplex PCR. The sample lists around 6,200 clones; approximately 71% were seen once. Sample: CD8+ T cells from blood, taken before the fourth cycle of nivolumab. The receptor set was obtained from a human donor with classical Hodgkin lymphoma.

This chain connects TRBV9 to TRBJ1-2, with D unclear. V shed 4 bases and J shed 4 bases, with 17 bases lying between them. The CDR3 is made up of 15 amino acids. Looked up from germline, CDR1 is SGDLS and CDR2 is YYNGEE. The CDR3 DNA reads as TGTGCCAGCAGCCCAACGAGGAGCCCGCGCTATGGCTACACCTTC. Translating gives CASSPTRSPRYGYTF. The full variable domain, in which reference TRBV9 and TRBJ1-2 provide the parts outside the CDR3, is DSGVTQTPKHLITATGQRVTLRCSPRSGDLSVYWYQQSLDQGLQFLIQYYNGEERAKGNILERFSAQQFPDLHSELNLSSLELGDSALYFCASSPTRSPRYGYTFGSGTRLTVV.

This chain joins TRBV6-4 and TRBJ2-5, with D perhaps given as TRBD1 or TRBD2 (5 bases each). The length of the CDR3 is 13 residues. Per germline, CDR1 MRHNA and CDR2 SNTAGT. Deletions cut 6 bases from V and 2 bases from J, with 10 bases between. In nucleotides, the CDR3 is TGTGCCAGCAGCGGGACCCAACAAGAGACCCAGTACTTC. Its translation: CASSGTQQETQYF.

V and J are TRBV30 and TRBJ1-6, with 7 bases identical to TRBD1. Germline-derived CDR1 and CDR2 are GTSNPN and SVGIG (reference sequence). This CDR3 contains 12 residues. The V and J ends lost 7 bases and 6 bases, in that order; junction bases with no gene match: 3. The CDR3 protein is CASTGLNSPLHF. In nucleotides, the CDR3 is TGTGCCTCGACAGGGCTTAATTCACCCCTCCACTTT.

This chain joins TRBV5-1 and TRBJ1-1, with D maybe TRBD1 (5 bases). This CDR3 is built from 16 residues. Between the trimmed V and J ends, which lost 0 bases and 4 bases, there was a span of 16 bases. Germline CDR1 and CDR2: SGHRS and YFSETQ. The CDR3 region has the DNA TGCGCCAGCAGCTTGGTGGGAGGGGTGCCTAGCACTGAAGCTTTCTTT. Protein: CASSLVGGVPSTEAFF.

V usage is TRBV7-8 and J usage is TRBJ2-7; the D call may be TRBD1 or TRBD2 (5 bases each). Germline-derived CDR1 and CDR2 are SGHVS and FQNEAQ. This CDR3 contains 15 residues. V was clipped by 4 bases and J by 0 bases, with 13 bases between them. The CDR3 region is CASSSAGASSYEQYF. CDR3 sequence (DNA): TGTGCCAGCAGCTCCGCCGGGGCCAGCTCCTACGAGCAGTACTTC.

The chain combines TRBV30 with TRBJ2-3, with TRBD1 matching over 12 bases. Germline CDR1 and CDR2: GTSNPN and SVGIG (reference sequence). The junction had 7 bases not matched to a gene; V was cut back by 2 bases and J by 4 bases. The CDR3 sequence is 16 residues long. The CDR3 region is CAWSTGTGGLSDTQYF. CDR3 DNA sequence: TGTGCCTGGAGTACCGGGACAGGGGGCCTGTCAGATACGCAGTATTTT.

The chain joins TRBV4-2 to TRBJ2-3; 7 bases are a match to TRBD1. The length of the CDR3 is 15 residues. Germline loops: CDR1 LGHNA, CDR2 YNFKEQ. V was clipped by 4 bases and J by 0 bases; unmatched bases: 4. The CDR3 bases are TGTGCCAGCAGCCCACGGGACAGAAGCACAGATACGCAGTATTTT. It encodes CASSPRDRSTDTQYF.

This rearrangement joins TRBV7-6 to TRBJ2-3; a possible D gene is TRBD2 (5 bases). CDR1 and CDR2 from the germline V gene are SGHVS and FNYEAQ. Trimming took 6 bases from V and 6 from J, leaving 13 bases between them. The CDR3 is made up of 13 amino acids. The CDR3 is CASSQRRGDTQYF. The CDR3 nucleotides are TGTGCCAGCAGTCAGCGGAGAGGGGATACGCAGTATTTT.

V and J are TRBV27 and TRBJ2-3, with no clear D. The germline gives CDR1 MNHEY, CDR2 SMNVEV (reference sequence). V gave up 5 bases and J gave up 0 bases, with 12 bases separating them. The CDR3 has 15 residues. The CDR3 coding sequence is TGTGCCAGCAGTCCCCTGACGGCTAGCACAGATACGCAGTATTTT. Amino acids: CASSPLTASTDTQYF.

This chain links TRBV4-2 with TRBJ2-5; 11 bases agree with TRBD1. CDR1 LGHNA and CDR2 YNFKEQ come from the germline V gene. The CDR3 covers 16 residues. With 4 bases clipped from V and 1 base from J, the junction kept 5 bases outside the gene matches. CDR3 sequence (DNA): TGTGCCAGCAGCCTCCTGGACAGGGGGCTCCAAGAGACCCAGTACTTC. This codes for CASSLLDRGLQETQYF.

J is TRBJ2-3 and V is TRBV9, with D possibly being TRBD2 (5 bases). Looked up from germline, CDR1 is SGDLS and CDR2 is YYNGEE. The CDR3 runs to 17 residues. Trimming removed 2 bases at V and 4 bases at J, with 20 bases between. The CDR3, as DNA: TGTGCCAGCAGCGTGGGAGCCGGGCCCGGAGGCGCAGATACGCAGTATTTT. Its protein is CASSVGAGPGGADTQYF. The whole variable domain, filled in from reference TRBV9 and TRBJ2-3, reads DSGVTQTPKHLITATGQRVTLRCSPRSGDLSVYWYQQSLDQGLQFLIQYYNGEERAKGNILERFSAQQFPDLHSELNLSSLELGDSALYFCASSVGAGPGGADTQYFGPGTRLTVL.

The J gene is TRBJ2-7, the V gene TRBV6-5, with TRBD2 matching over 7 bases. This CDR3 region has 14 residues. Germline V lookup: CDR1 MNHEY, CDR2 SVGAGI. V shed 6 bases, J shed 3 bases, and the junction held 8 bases outside the gene matches. The CDR3 bases are TGTGCCAGCAGCCCGACTAGCACCAGCTACGAGCAGTACTTC. Translation: CASSPTSTSYEQYF.

The rearrangement uses TRBV21-1 and TRBJ2-7. TRBV21-1 is recorded as a pseudogene. This CDR3 is built from 11 residues. Written as DNA, the CDR3 is TGTGCCAGCAGCAAACGATACGAGCAGTACTTC. It specifies CASSKRYEQYF.

The chain carries TRBV7-4 and TRBJ2-7, with 7 bases that match TRBD2. The trim removed 5 bases at V and 3 bases at J, leaving 10 bases unmatched. This CDR3 has 15 amino acids. Per the germline V gene, CDR1 is SGHVT and CDR2 is SQSDAQ. CDR3 in DNA: TGTGCCAGCAGCCCGGGGGTAGGGGAGGGCTACGAGCAGTACTTC. Protein: CASSPGVGEGYEQYF.

V gene TRBV2 combines with J gene TRBJ1-2; possible D gene TRBD1, 5 bases. Trimming removed 2 bases at V and 5 bases at J, with 18 bases between. CDR1 and CDR2 from the germline V gene are SNHLY and FYNNEI. The CDR3 consists of 16 residues. CDR3 bases: TGTGCCAGCAGTGAACACAACCGAGGGGCAGGGTATGGCTACACCTTC. Its translation: CASSEHNRGAGYGYTF.

The rearrangement links TRBV4-2 to TRBJ2-5, with 7 bases lining up with TRBD1. The germline CDR1 and CDR2 sequences are LGHNA and YNFKEQ. V trimming: 0 bases; J trimming: 2 bases; junction bases outside the gene matches: 3. CDR3 length: 15 amino acids. The CDR3 sequence is CASSQDRTGQETQYF. CDR3 nucleotides: TGTGCCAGCAGCCAAGATAGGACAGGTCAAGAGACCCAGTACTTC.

The gene calls are TRBV7-9 and TRBJ2-7; the D gene is possibly TRBD2 (5 bases). The germline gives CDR1 SEHNR, CDR2 FQNEAQ (reference sequence). V lost 2 bases to trimming and J lost 1 base, with 12 bases between them. The CDR3 is 15 amino acids. The CDR3 DNA is TGTGCCAGCAGCTTAACGGGCGGGCTATCCTACGAGCAGTACTTC. It translates to CASSLTGGLSYEQYF.

The V call is TRBV9, the J call TRBJ2-1; tentatively, D is TRBD2 (6 bases). With 0 bases removed from V and 6 bases from J, the gap between germline ends came to 10 bases. Germline values: CDR1 SGDLS, CDR2 YYNGEE. The CDR3 consists of 14 residues. CDR3 sequence: CASSVGLVPNEQFF. The DNA for the CDR3 is TGTGCCAGCAGCGTAGGACTAGTGCCCAATGAGCAGTTCTTC. Complete variable domain (other parts from reference TRBV9 and TRBJ2-1): DSGVTQTPKHLITATGQRVTLRCSPRSGDLSVYWYQQSLDQGLQFLIQYYNGEERAKGNILERFSAQQFPDLHSELNLSSLELGDSALYFCASSVGLVPNEQFFGPGTRLTVL.

The rearrangement uses TRBV2 and TRBJ1-4; D is uncertain. Per the germline V gene, CDR1 is SNHLY and CDR2 is FYNNEI. Trimming left V 4 bases short and J 10 bases short, with 13 bases between. This CDR3 spans 13 amino acids. The CDR3 nucleotides are TGTGCCAGCAGTGTAGTACCCCGGGGAAAACTGTTTTTT. This encodes CASSVVPRGKLFF.

The chain is built from TRBV4-1 and TRBJ2-2; 7 bases align to TRBD1. CDR3 size: 14 residues. The V gene end was trimmed by 5 bases and the J gene end by 4 bases; junction bases not matched to a gene: 4. In germline, CDR1 is MGHRA, CDR2 YSYEKL. The CDR3 DNA reads as TGCGCCAGCAGCGACAGGGCCAGCACCGGGGAGCTGTTTTTT. Its protein is CASSDRASTGELFF.